The clone carrying this TCR beta chain came up a few times. Its antigen is as yet unknown. This record belongs to a study of human T cells and chemical hapten exposure. Trimming removed 8 bases from V and 1 base from J, with 12 bases in between. CDR3 size: 14 residues. Per the germline V gene, CDR1 is SGDLS and CDR2 is YYNGEE. Study outcomes and limitations: Expanded TCRs made up significantly more big CDR3 similarity clusters than controls did.

As processed by the authors: The number of TCRs in each sample had a median of roughly 100,000 and spanned about 23,224 to 690,600. TCRdb analysed the RACE reads with MiXCR anew, one entry per CDR3 protein. The V and J calls were not made by the authors but by TCRdb's processing. The data contain about 84,000 distinct CDR3 sequences, 10% to 14% of them seen just once; the ten biggest clones take up under 4.5%. This sample's time point: patch test 3, about 24 weeks after DPC sensitization. The treatment is: therapeutic diphenylcyclopropenone sensitization with weekly scalp DPC. The sequence derives from a woman in her forties or fifties with alopecia areata. Some clones in this sample may be carry-over from other donors' samples. Sequenced material: whole blood, taken in connection with sensitization to the hapten diphenylcyclopropenone (DPC). This chain joins TRBV9 and TRBJ2-2; D is perhaps TRBD2 (5 bases). The CDR3 spells CASGFTRNTGELFF. The CDR3 region has the DNA TGTGCCAGTGGGTTCACTAGGAACACCGGGGAGCTGTTTTTT.